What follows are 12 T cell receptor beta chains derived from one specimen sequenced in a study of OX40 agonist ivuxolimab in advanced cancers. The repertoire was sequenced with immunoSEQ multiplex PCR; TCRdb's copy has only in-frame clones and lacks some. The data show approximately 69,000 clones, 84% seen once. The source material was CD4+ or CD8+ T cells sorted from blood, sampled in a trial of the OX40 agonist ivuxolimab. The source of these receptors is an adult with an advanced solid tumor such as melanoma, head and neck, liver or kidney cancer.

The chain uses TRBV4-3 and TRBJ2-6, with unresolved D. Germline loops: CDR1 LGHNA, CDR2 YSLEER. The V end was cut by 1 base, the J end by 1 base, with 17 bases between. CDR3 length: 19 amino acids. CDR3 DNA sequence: TGCGCCAGCAGCCAAGTATGGGCTTCCACCCCATCTGGGGCCAACGTCCTGACTTTC. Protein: CASSQVWASTPSGANVLTF.

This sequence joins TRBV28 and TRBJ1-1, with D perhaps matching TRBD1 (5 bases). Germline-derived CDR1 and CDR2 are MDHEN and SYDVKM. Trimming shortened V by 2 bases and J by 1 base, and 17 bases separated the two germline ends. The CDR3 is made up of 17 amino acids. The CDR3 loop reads CASSLGGSAVTNTEAFF. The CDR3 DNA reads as TGTGCCAGCAGTTTAGGGGGGTCCGCGGTGACGAACACTGAAGCTTTCTTT.

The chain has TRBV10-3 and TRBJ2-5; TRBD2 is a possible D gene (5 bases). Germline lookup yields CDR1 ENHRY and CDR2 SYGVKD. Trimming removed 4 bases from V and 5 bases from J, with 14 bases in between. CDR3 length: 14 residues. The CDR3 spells CAISAGGSGETQYF. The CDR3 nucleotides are TGTGCCATCAGTGCGGGTGGATCGGGGGAGACCCAGTACTTC.

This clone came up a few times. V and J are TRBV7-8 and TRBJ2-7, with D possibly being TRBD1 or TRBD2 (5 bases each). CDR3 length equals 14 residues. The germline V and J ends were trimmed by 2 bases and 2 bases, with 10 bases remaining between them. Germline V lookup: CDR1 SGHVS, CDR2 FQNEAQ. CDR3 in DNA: TGTGCCAGCAGCTTACGTCAGGGACCCTACGAGCAGTACTTC. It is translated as CASSLRQGPYEQYF. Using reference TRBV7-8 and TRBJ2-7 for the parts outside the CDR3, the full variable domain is GAGVSQSPRYKVAKRGQDVALRCDPISGHVSLFWYQQALGQGPEFLTYFQNEAQLDKSGLPSDRFFAERPEGSVSTLKIQRTQQEDSAVYLCASSLRQGPYEQYFGPGTRLTVT.

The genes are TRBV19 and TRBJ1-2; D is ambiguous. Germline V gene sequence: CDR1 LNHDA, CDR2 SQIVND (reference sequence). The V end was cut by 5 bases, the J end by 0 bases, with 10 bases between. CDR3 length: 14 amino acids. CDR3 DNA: TGTGCCAGTAGTGTGATAGGTACTAACTATGGCTACACCTTC. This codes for CASSVIGTNYGYTF. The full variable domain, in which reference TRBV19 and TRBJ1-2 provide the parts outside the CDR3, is DGGITQSPKYLFRKEGQNVTLSCEQNLNHDAMYWYRQDPGQGLRLIYYSQIVNDFQKGDIAEGYSVSREKKESFPLTVTSAQKNPTAFYLCASSVIGTNYGYTFGSGTRLTVV.

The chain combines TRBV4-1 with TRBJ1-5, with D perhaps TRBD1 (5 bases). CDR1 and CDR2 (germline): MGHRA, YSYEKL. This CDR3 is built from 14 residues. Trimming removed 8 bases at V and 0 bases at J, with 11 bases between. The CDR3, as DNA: TGCGCCAGCGGGGCCGGAGATAGCAATCAGCCCCAGCATTTT. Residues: CASGAGDSNQPQHF.

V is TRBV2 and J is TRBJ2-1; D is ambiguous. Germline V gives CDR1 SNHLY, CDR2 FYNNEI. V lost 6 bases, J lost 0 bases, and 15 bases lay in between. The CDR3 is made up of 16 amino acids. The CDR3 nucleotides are TGTGCCAGCAGCGCTGACGGGTTAAGCTCCTACAATGAGCAGTTCTTC. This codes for CASSADGLSSYNEQFF.

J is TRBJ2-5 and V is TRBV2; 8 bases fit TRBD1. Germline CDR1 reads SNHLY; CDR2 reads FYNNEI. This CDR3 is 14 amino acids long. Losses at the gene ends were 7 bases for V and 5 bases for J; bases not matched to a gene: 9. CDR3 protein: CASIRQGLMETQYF. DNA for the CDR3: TGTGCCAGCATCAGACAGGGGTTAATGGAGACCCAGTACTTC.

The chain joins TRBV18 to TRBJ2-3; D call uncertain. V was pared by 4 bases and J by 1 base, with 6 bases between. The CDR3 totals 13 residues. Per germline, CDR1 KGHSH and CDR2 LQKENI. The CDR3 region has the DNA TGTGCCAGCTCACGGAGCGGCACAGATACGCAGTATTTT. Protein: CASSRSGTDTQYF.

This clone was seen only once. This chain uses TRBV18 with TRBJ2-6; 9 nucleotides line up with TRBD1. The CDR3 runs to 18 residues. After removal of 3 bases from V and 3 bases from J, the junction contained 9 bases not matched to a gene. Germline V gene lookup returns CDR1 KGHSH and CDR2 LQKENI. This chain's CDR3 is CASSPGTGTSFGANVLTF. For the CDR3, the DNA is TGTGCCAGCTCACCCGGGACAGGGACTTCCTTTGGGGCCAACGTCCTGACTTTC.

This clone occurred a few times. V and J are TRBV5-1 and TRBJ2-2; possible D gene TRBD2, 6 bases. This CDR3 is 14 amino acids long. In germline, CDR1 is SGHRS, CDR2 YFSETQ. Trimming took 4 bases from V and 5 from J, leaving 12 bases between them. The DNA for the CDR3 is TGCGCCAGCAGCCCGGAGGGTCCTACCGGGGAGCTGTTTTTT. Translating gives CASSPEGPTGELFF.

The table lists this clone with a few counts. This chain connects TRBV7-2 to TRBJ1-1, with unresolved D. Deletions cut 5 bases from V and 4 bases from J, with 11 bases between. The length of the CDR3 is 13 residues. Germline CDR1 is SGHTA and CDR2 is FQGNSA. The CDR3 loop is CASSPTLGTEAFF. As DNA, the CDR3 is TGTGCCAGCAGCCCGACTTTGGGCACTGAAGCTTTCTTT.